This passage covers 6 T cell receptor beta chains from one sample sequenced in a study of blood T cell repertoires in COVID-19 (dated by TCRdb to 2018 to 2021). Libraries were made using the immunoSEQ multiplex PCR assay. TCRdb took this table from immuneACCESS and kept in-frame rearrangements with V and J called. Such tables lack part of the clones; where checked against another copy, unresolved V genes explain under half of the gap, and the rest is unexplained. This sample is represented by hundreds of thousands of clones; just over 85% of them were singletons. The ten largest account for roughly 5.7% of the sample. Sequenced sample: peripheral blood. The source of these receptors is a man at least 80 years old with acute or convalescent COVID-19.

A single count supports this clone. The chain is built from TRBV24-1 and TRBJ2-2; 7 nucleotides line up with TRBD2. The CDR3 runs 16 residues. With 9 bases clipped from V and 5 bases from J, the junction kept 14 bases outside the gene matches. CDR1 is KGHDR, CDR2 SFDVKD, per germline. The CDR3 here is CATQRAGVWGTGELFF. DNA for the CDR3: TGTGCCACCCAAAGGGCGGGAGTGTGGGGAACCGGGGAGCTGTTTTTT.

The chain carries TRBV11-3 and TRBJ2-5, with 9 bases that match TRBD1. J was trimmed by 8 bases and V by 5 bases; bases with no gene match: 9. The CDR3 loop spans 14 amino acids. Germline CDR1 is SGHNT and CDR2 is YENEEA. CDR3 coding DNA: TGTGCCAGCAGCCCCAGCGGGGACAGGGTTACCCAGTACTTC. The encoded protein is CASSPSGDRVTQYF. The variable domain in full, with the rest retrieved from reference TRBV11-3 and TRBJ2-5, is EAGVVQSPRYKIIEKKQPVAFWCNPISGHNTLYWYLQNLGQGPELLIRYENEEAVDDSQLPKDRFSAERLKGVDSTLKIQPAELGDSAVYLCASSPSGDRVTQYFGPGTRLLVL.

Comment on this clone: The identical CDR3 is also encoded by other nucleotide sequences in the sample. V and J are TRBV6-5 and TRBJ1-5; 10 bases line up with TRBD1. Per germline, CDR1 MNHEY and CDR2 SVGAGI. The CDR3 runs to 13 residues. V lost 9 bases, J lost 4 bases, and 3 bases stayed unmatched. CDR3 bases: TGTGCCAGTAAGGGACAGGGGAATCAGCCCCAGCATTTT. Translating gives CASKGQGNQPQHF.

CDR3 nucleotides: TGTGCCAGCACCGCTAGGGGTCCTAACACTGAAGCTTTCTTT. Translated, it gives CASTARGPNTEAFF. This chain connects TRBV7-2 to TRBJ1-1; D possibly corresponds to TRBD1 (5 bases). CDR3 length: 14 residues. Trimming took 7 bases from V and 2 from J, leaving 14 bases between them. Per germline, CDR1 SGHTA and CDR2 FQGNSA.

This rearrangement joins TRBV18 to TRBJ2-7, with 8 bases that match TRBD2. This CDR3 has 19 amino acids. From germline, CDR1 is KGHSH and CDR2 LQKENI. J lost 1 base, V lost 0 bases, and 14 bases had no gene match. CDR3 loop: CASSPPGVGLAGPSYEQYF. Here the CDR3 DNA reads TGTGCCAGCTCACCACCGGGGGTGGGCCTAGCGGGTCCTTCCTACGAGCAGTACTTC. The variable domain in full, completed from reference TRBV18 and TRBJ2-7, reads NAGVMQNPRHLVRRRGQEARLRCSPMKGHSHVYWYRQLPEEGLKFMVYLQKENIIDESGMPKERFSAEFPKEGPSILRIQQVVRGDSAAYFCASSPPGVGLAGPSYEQYFGPGTRLTVT.

V is TRBV7-6 and J is TRBJ2-3, with 8 positions matching TRBD2. From germline, CDR1 is SGHVS and CDR2 FNYEAQ. The CDR3 contains 15 residues. With V trimmed by 4 bases and J by 6 bases, 9 bases remained unmatched. The DNA for the CDR3 is TGTGCCAGCAGCTCGAGCGGGAGCGCCGCGGATACGCAGTATTTT. It codes for CASSSSGSAADTQYF.